A single sample is the source of the 23 T cell receptor beta chains below, sequenced in a study of cytomegalovirus exposure and HLA in healthy donors. With 60 Vbeta and 13 Jbeta primers, the PCR was carried out. The table came from immunoSEQ multiplex PCR; TCRdb's copy has only in-frame clones and leaves some out. This sample carries about 75,000 clones, with about 3.8% going to the ten biggest clones. Material for sequencing was PBMCs. The origin of the receptors is a man between 18 and 29 years old in good health and CMV-seropositive.

The rearrangement joins TRBV5-1 to TRBJ1-4, with 7 bases aligning to TRBD1. With V trimmed by 2 bases and J by 5 bases, 6 bases remained unmatched. The CDR3 has 15 amino acids. In germline, CDR1 is SGHRS, CDR2 YFSETQ. CDR3 sequence reads: CASSFAGTENEKLFF. CDR3 nucleotide sequence: TGCGCCAGCAGCTTCGCCGGGACAGAAAATGAAAAACTGTTTTTT. Using reference TRBV5-1 and TRBJ1-4 for the parts outside the CDR3, the full variable domain is KAGVTQTPRYLIKTRGQQVTLSCSPISGHRSVSWYQQTPGQGLQFLFEYFSETQRNKGNFPGRFSGRQFSNSRSEMNVSTLELGDSALYLCASSFAGTENEKLFFGSGTQLSVL.

The V and J genes are TRBV7-9 and TRBJ1-5; weak D call: TRBD1 (5 bases). Trimming took off 3 bases at V and 7 bases at J, with 7 bases between the two ends. Germline V gene data show CDR1 as SEHNR and CDR2 as FQNEAQ (reference sequence). This CDR3 is 12 amino acids long. The CDR3 DNA reads TGTGCCAGCAGCTTGGGGGGACAGCCCCAGCATTTT. Translated, it gives CASSLGGQPQHF.

The rearrangement joins TRBV5-5 to TRBJ2-3; 9 positions match TRBD2. Germline CDR1 is SGHKS and CDR2 is YYEKEE (reference sequence). The trim removed 5 bases at V and 2 bases at J, leaving 6 bases unmatched. This CDR3 comprises 15 residues. For the CDR3, the DNA is TGTGCCAGCAGAAAGACTAGCGGTTCCACAGATACGCAGTATTTT. Translation gives CASRKTSGSTDTQYF.

V gene TRBV19 combines with J gene TRBJ1-1, with TRBD1 matching over 7 bases. CDR1 LNHDA and CDR2 SQIVND come from the germline V gene (reference sequence). The CDR3 covers 14 residues. V was clipped by 6 bases and J by 3 bases; unmatched bases: 7. The CDR3 sequence: CASRVTGWDTEAFF. CDR3 coding DNA: TGTGCCAGTAGAGTGACAGGGTGGGACACTGAAGCTTTCTTT.

The chain joins TRBV6-6 to TRBJ1-2; no clear D. The germline gives CDR1 MNHNY, CDR2 SVGAGI (reference sequence). The V end was cut by 2 bases, the J end by 10 bases, with 11 bases between. CDR3 length: 12 amino acids. The CDR3 bases are TGTGCCAGCAGTTACCCCTCTACCTCCTACACCTTC. Amino acid sequence: CASSYPSTSYTF.

The gene calls are TRBV13 and TRBJ2-7; tentatively, D is TRBD2 (5 bases). Germline CDR1 and CDR2: PRHDT and FYEKMQ (reference sequence). This CDR3 has 14 amino acids. V shed 0 bases and J shed 2 bases, with 8 bases lying between them. In DNA form, the CDR3 reads TGTGCCAGCAGCTTAGGCCGGAGGCCCTACGAGCAGTACTTC. Translating it yields CASSLGRRPYEQYF.

The CDR3, as DNA: TGTGCCAGCAGCGCCCACAGGGCTTTTGGAAACACCATATATTTT. Its translation: CASSAHRAFGNTIYF. The rearrangement uses TRBV5-8 and TRBJ1-3; possible D gene TRBD1, 6 bases. This CDR3 contains 15 residues. The V and J ends lost 4 bases and 3 bases respectively, with 14 bases between them. Germline V lookup: CDR1 SGHTS, CDR2 YDEGEE. Full variable domain (missing parts from reference TRBV5-8 and TRBJ1-3): EAGVTQSPTHLIKTRGQQATLRCSPISGHTSVYWYQQALGLGLQFLLWYDEGEERNRGNFPPRFSGRQFPNYSSELNVNALELEDSALYLCASSAHRAFGNTIYFGEGSWLTVV.

CDR3 bases: TGTGCATACGGTCCAGATACGCAGTATTTT. This codes for CAYGPDTQYF. The chain links TRBV2 to TRBJ2-3; D unclear. Germline V gene sequence: CDR1 SNHLY, CDR2 FYNNEI. The length of the CDR3 is 10 residues. The complete variable domain, with remaining parts taken from reference TRBV2 and TRBJ2-3, reads EPEVTQTPSHQVTQMGQEVILRCVPISNHLYFYWYRQILGQKVEFLVSFYNNEISEKSEIFDDQFSVERPDGSNFTLKIRSTKLEDSAMYFCAYGPDTQYFGPGTRLTVL.

This sequence joins TRBV7-6 and TRBJ2-7, with D possibly being TRBD2 (5 bases). The CDR3 runs to 13 residues. The V end was cut by 0 bases, the J end by 4 bases, with 7 bases between. Germline V CDR1 and CDR2: SGHVS, FNYEAQ. In DNA form, the CDR3 reads TGTGCCAGCAGCTTAGCGCCGGGGTACGAGCAGTACTTC. Translated, it gives CASSLAPGYEQYF.

This chain connects TRBV27 to TRBJ1-1; the D gene is possibly TRBD1 (6 bases). Trimming took off 4 bases at V and 0 bases at J, with 9 bases between the two ends. From germline, CDR1 is MNHEY and CDR2 SMNVEV (reference sequence). The CDR3 is made up of 14 amino acids. The CDR3 DNA sequence: TGTGCCAGCAGTTGGACAGCCATGAACACTGAAGCTTTCTTT. Protein product: CASSWTAMNTEAFF.

V gene TRBV28 combines with J gene TRBJ1-4; 9 bases fit TRBD1. The CDR3 is made up of 15 amino acids. The V and J ends lost 4 bases and 11 bases, in that order; junction bases with no gene match: 11. Germline CDR1 MDHEN, CDR2 SYDVKM. CDR3 loop: CASSSPTGGGWKLFF. As DNA, the CDR3 is TGTGCCAGCAGTTCGCCGACAGGGGGAGGGTGGAAACTGTTTTTT.

The rearrangement joins TRBV2 to TRBJ2-5; 7 positions match TRBD1. The assigned J gene may be wrong: the sequence end matches TRBJ2-7 better. The germline V gene encodes CDR1 SNHLY and CDR2 FYNNEI. The CDR3 runs 12 residues. This chain's CDR3 is CASRLTGNEQYF. The CDR3 nucleotides read TGTGCCAGCAGATTGACAGGGAACGAGCAGTACTTC.

CDR3 region: CASSKDRVTYEQYF. For the CDR3, the DNA is TGTGCCAGCAGTAAGGACAGGGTCACCTACGAGCAGTACTTC. The chain is built from TRBV28 and TRBJ2-5, with 8 bases that match TRBD1. TRBJ2-7 explains the end of the DNA better; the J call may be wrong. Germline loops: CDR1 MDHEN, CDR2 SYDVKM. The CDR3 is made up of 14 amino acids.

The chain uses TRBV2 and TRBJ2-7; 11 bases align to TRBD1. Germline values: CDR1 SNHLY, CDR2 FYNNEI. Trimming took 8 bases from V and 5 from J; bases not matched to a gene: 11. This CDR3 has 15 residues. For the CDR3, the DNA is TGTGCCAGCCATAAATGGGACAGGGGGGAAGACGAGCAGTACTTC. Translated, it gives CASHKWDRGEDEQYF.

The rearrangement uses TRBV18 and TRBJ1-4, with D possibly TRBD1 on 6 matching bases. From germline, CDR1 is KGHSH and CDR2 LQKENI. V was shortened by 0 bases and J by 5 bases, with 13 bases between the two germline ends. This CDR3 is 16 amino acids long. CDR3 loop: CASSPPSAGENEKLFF. As DNA, the CDR3 is TGTGCCAGCTCACCACCGTCGGCAGGGGAGAATGAAAAACTGTTTTTT.

This rearrangement joins TRBV14 to TRBJ2-1; 7 nucleotides line up with TRBD1. Germline-derived CDR1 and CDR2 are SGHDN and FVKESK. V was pared by 4 bases and J by 6 bases, with 12 bases of the junction left unmatched. The CDR3 spans 16 residues. The CDR3 DNA reads as TGTGCCAGCAGCCCCGAAGACAGGGTCGGTGCCAATGAGCAGTTCTTC. Its translation: CASSPEDRVGANEQFF.

This chain uses TRBV9 with TRBJ2-5; tentative D call: TRBD1 (5 bases). The CDR3 sequence is 15 residues long. Trimming removed 3 bases at V and 2 bases at J, with 14 bases between. Germline CDR1 is SGDLS and CDR2 is YYNGEE. The CDR3 DNA follows: TGTGCCAGCAGCGGCAGGGTAGGTGGACAAGAGACCCAGTACTTC. Translated, it gives CASSGRVGGQETQYF.

The V call is TRBV28, the J call TRBJ1-3, with a possible D match to TRBD1 (6 bases). CDR1 MDHEN and CDR2 SYDVKM come from the germline V gene. The CDR3 has 15 amino acids. Deletions cut 7 bases from V and 2 bases from J, with 15 bases between. The chain's CDR3 is CASMPGQLTGNTIYF. In DNA form, the CDR3 reads TGTGCCAGCATGCCGGGACAACTGACTGGAAACACCATATATTTT.

V is TRBV2 and J is TRBJ1-4; no clear D. Trimming shortened V by 6 bases and J by 3 bases, and 11 bases separated the two germline ends. The CDR3 sequence is 14 residues long. Germline CDR1 reads SNHLY; CDR2 reads FYNNEI. For the CDR3, the DNA is TGTGCCAGCAGCCGGGAGGGCTCTAATGAAAAACTGTTTTTT. Translating it yields CASSREGSNEKLFF.

The J gene is TRBJ1-4, the V gene TRBV27; possibly TRBD1 for D (5 bases). Trimming took 3 bases from V and 2 from J, leaving 10 bases between them. Germline V gene lookup returns CDR1 MNHEY and CDR2 SMNVEV (reference sequence). This CDR3 is 15 amino acids long. The chain's CDR3 is CASSLARGTNEKLFF. CDR3 nucleotide sequence: TGTGCCAGCAGTTTGGCCCGGGGGACTAATGAAAAACTGTTTTTT. The variable domain in full, with the rest retrieved from reference TRBV27 and TRBJ1-4, is EAQVTQNPRYLITVTGKKLTVTCSQNMNHEYMSWYRQDPGLGLRQIYYSMNVEVTDKGDVPEGYKVSRKEKRNFPLILESPSPNQTSLYFCASSLARGTNEKLFFGSGTQLSVL.

The chain joins TRBV15 to TRBJ1-1; D is undetermined. The CDR3 spans 15 residues. In germline, CDR1 is LNHNV, CDR2 YYDKDF (reference sequence). V shed 2 bases and J shed 5 bases, with 15 bases lying between them. The CDR3, as DNA: TGTGCCACCAGCAGACGTGGAGGGCGTTTGACTGAAGCTTTCTTT. Translating it yields CATSRRGGRLTEAFF.

The J gene is TRBJ1-4, the V gene TRBV5-1; 10 bases are a match to TRBD1. The junction had 0 bases not matched to a gene; V was cut back by 4 bases and J by 3 bases. CDR3 length: 14 residues. Per germline, CDR1 SGHRS and CDR2 YFSETQ. Written as DNA, the CDR3 is TGCGCCAGCAGCGGGACAGGGGCTAATGAAAAACTGTTTTTT. It specifies CASSGTGANEKLFF.

The chain uses TRBV9 and TRBJ2-1; 7 positions agree with TRBD2. The CDR3 runs to 15 residues. Germline V gene sequence: CDR1 SGDLS, CDR2 YYNGEE. V was clipped by 2 bases and J by 0 bases; unmatched bases: 2. The CDR3 nucleotides read TGTGCCAGCAGCGTCGGGGGGAACTCCTACAATGAGCAGTTCTTC. It is translated as CASSVGGNSYNEQFF.